A single sample is the source of the 18 T cell receptor beta chains below, sequenced in a study of blood T cell repertoires in COVID-19. The table came from immunoSEQ multiplex PCR; TCRdb's copy has only in-frame clones and leaves some out. The sample yields about 330,000 clones, 88% seen once. The sequencing sample was made of peripheral blood. All receptors derive from a woman in her forties or fifties with active or convalescent COVID-19.

About this clone: The sample holds other DNA sequences that translate to the same CDR3. The rearrangement uses TRBV30 and TRBJ2-1; unclear D gene. The V and J ends lost 0 bases and 7 bases respectively, with 7 bases between them. This CDR3 region has 12 residues. Germline CDR1 and CDR2: GTSNPN and SVGIG (reference sequence). This CDR3 reads CAWSVTGNEQFF. CDR3 sequence (DNA): TGTGCCTGGAGTGTAACCGGGAATGAGCAGTTCTTC. The full variable domain, its missing parts supplied by reference TRBV30 and TRBJ2-1, is SQTIHQWPATLVQPVGSPLSLECTVEGTSNPNLYWYRQAAGRGLQLLFYSVGIGQISSEVPQNLSASRPQDRQFILSSKKLLLSDSGFYLCAWSVTGNEQFFGPGTRLTVL.

The genes are TRBV9 and TRBJ1-3; D might be TRBD1 (5 bases). The CDR3 length is 18 residues. Trimming removed 3 bases from V and 0 bases from J, with 19 bases in between. Germline V gene lookup returns CDR1 SGDLS and CDR2 YYNGEE. CDR3 nucleotide sequence: TGTGCCAGCAGCGCCGTCGCCGACAGCCGGTACTCTGGAAACACCATATATTTT. The encoded protein is CASSAVADSRYSGNTIYF. Looking up the rest from reference TRBV9 and TRBJ1-3 gives the full variable domain: DSGVTQTPKHLITATGQRVTLRCSPRSGDLSVYWYQQSLDQGLQFLIQYYNGEERAKGNILERFSAQQFPDLHSELNLSSLELGDSALYFCASSAVADSRYSGNTIYFGEGSWLTVV.

J is TRBJ1-2 and V is TRBV6-5; possibly TRBD1 for D (6 bases). Trimming stripped 8 bases from V and 5 bases from J, with 21 bases between. This CDR3 is built from 15 residues. CDR1 MNHEY and CDR2 SVGAGI come from the germline V gene. CDR3 residues: CASGRGRLSSYGYTF. CDR3 bases: TGTGCCAGCGGCAGGGGTCGGCTCAGCAGTTATGGCTACACCTTC.

The chain has TRBV6-5 and TRBJ1-4, with D possibly being TRBD1 (6 bases). Germline CDR1 and CDR2: MNHEY and SVGAGI. Trimming took 0 bases from V and 8 from J, leaving 13 bases between them. The CDR3 extends over 15 amino acids. The DNA of the CDR3 is TGTGCCAGCAGTTACTCGACCCAGGGGCGGGAAAAACTGTTTTTT. This encodes CASSYSTQGREKLFF.

DNA for the CDR3: TGTGCCTGGAGTGTTGGATCCGAGGGGACCCAGTACTTC. This gives the protein CAWSVGSEGTQYF. The V gene is TRBV30, the J gene TRBJ2-5; D perhaps matches TRBD2 (5 bases). Per germline, CDR1 GTSNPN and CDR2 SVGIG (reference sequence). V was trimmed by 0 bases and J by 7 bases, leaving 12 bases between them. This CDR3 is built from 13 residues. Full variable domain (rest looked up from reference TRBV30 and TRBJ2-5): SQTIHQWPATLVQPVGSPLSLECTVEGTSNPNLYWYRQAAGRGLQLLFYSVGIGQISSEVPQNLSASRPQDRQFILSSKKLLLSDSGFYLCAWSVGSEGTQYFGPGTRLLVL.

The genes are TRBV13 and TRBJ2-1; D gene uncertain. Germline CDR1 and CDR2: PRHDT and FYEKMQ (reference sequence). V was clipped by 5 bases and J by 5 bases, with 13 bases between them. CDR3 length: 14 amino acids. The CDR3 protein is CASSLTHKDNEQFF. The CDR3 DNA is TGTGCCAGCAGCCTGACACATAAGGACAATGAGCAGTTCTTC.

The V call is TRBV4-1, the J call TRBJ2-7; 7 bases are a match to TRBD2. This CDR3 comprises 16 residues. CDR1 MGHRA and CDR2 YSYEKL come from the germline V gene. J gave up 2 bases and V 0 bases, and 7 bases lay outside the gene matches. This CDR3 is CASSQDPASGTYEQYF. The CDR3 DNA is TGCGCCAGCAGCCAAGATCCTGCGAGCGGGACCTACGAGCAGTACTTC.

The rearrangement uses TRBV4-1 and TRBJ1-2, with D unclear. Germline V gene sequence: CDR1 MGHRA, CDR2 YSYEKL. The CDR3 loop spans 16 amino acids. Trimming cost V 2 bases and J 0 bases, with 13 bases left between them. DNA of the CDR3: TGCGCCAGCAGCCAATTGGCTGGCTCACCTAACTATGGCTACACCTTC. The encoded protein is CASSQLAGSPNYGYTF.

The CDR3 sequence is CASSQESGWSAYNEQFF. The CDR3 region has the DNA TGCGCCAGCAGCCAAGAGAGTGGTTGGTCGGCCTACAATGAGCAGTTCTTC. The chain carries TRBV4-3 and TRBJ2-1, with D unclear. The germline CDR1 and CDR2 sequences are LGHNA and YSLEER. V lost 0 bases and J 2 bases, leaving 14 bases between the germline ends. The CDR3 is 17 residues long.

In this sample, this clone turned up a few times. The rearrangement joins TRBV6-2 or TRBV6-3 to TRBJ1-5, with 10 bases matching TRBD1. V dropped 4 bases and J dropped 7; count of bases not matched to a gene: 4. There are 14 residues in the CDR3. Germline CDR1 is MNHEY and CDR2 is SVGEGT. CDR3: CASSSDRGLQPQHF. The CDR3 bases are TGTGCCAGCAGTTCAGACAGGGGGCTACAGCCCCAGCATTTT.

The J gene is TRBJ1-1, the V gene TRBV9, with TRBD1 matching over 7 bases. J was trimmed by 3 bases and V by 3 bases; bases with no gene match: 8. The CDR3 has 15 residues. The germline CDR1 and CDR2 sequences are SGDLS and YYNGEE. The CDR3 coding sequence is TGTGCCAGCAGCGCGGATCCCCAGGGGGACACTGAAGCTTTCTTT. Translated: CASSADPQGDTEAFF. The whole variable domain, remainder taken from reference TRBV9 and TRBJ1-1, is DSGVTQTPKHLITATGQRVTLRCSPRSGDLSVYWYQQSLDQGLQFLIQYYNGEERAKGNILERFSAQQFPDLHSELNLSSLELGDSALYFCASSADPQGDTEAFFGQGTRLTVV.

V is TRBV30 and J is TRBJ1-1; D is unresolved. CDR3 length equals 12 residues. Germline CDR1 is GTSNPN and CDR2 is SVGIG (reference sequence). The V and J ends lost 7 bases and 1 base respectively, with 10 bases between them. For the CDR3, the DNA is TGTGCCTTTTCACGAGGGAACACTGAAGCTTTCTTT. Amino acids: CAFSRGNTEAFF.

The chain recombines TRBV6-2 or TRBV6-3 with TRBJ2-5, with a possible D match to TRBD1 (6 bases). V was pared by 3 bases and J by 4 bases, with 9 bases between. This CDR3 has 13 residues. Germline V CDR1 and CDR2: MNHEY, SVGEGT. CDR3: CASSYTGPETQYF. In DNA form, the CDR3 reads TGTGCCAGCAGTTATACAGGGCCAGAGACCCAGTACTTC.

The chain links TRBV10-2 to TRBJ1-1; 8 nucleotides match TRBD1. Germline assignment: CDR1 WSHSY and CDR2 SAAADI. V shed 7 bases, J shed 1 base, and the junction held 5 bases outside the gene matches. The CDR3 runs 14 residues. The CDR3 region has the DNA TGCGCCAGCAACCAAGACAGGGGGAACACTGAAGCTTTCTTT. Protein sequence: CASNQDRGNTEAFF.

Regarding this clone: One junction end disagrees with the germline gene, perhaps due to a read error. The genes are TRBV7-7 and TRBJ2-2; maybe TRBD2 (6 bases). This CDR3 is built from 15 residues. The germline V gene encodes CDR1 SSHAT and CDR2 FNYEAQ (reference sequence). As DNA, the CDR3 is TGTGCTAGCAGCTTAGAGGCAGGGAGGTCCGGGGAGCTGTTTTTT. Protein: CASSLEAGRSGELFF.

This clone has a single count. The gene calls are TRBV2 and TRBJ2-7, with 9 bases matching TRBD1. CDR1 and CDR2 from the germline V gene are SNHLY and FYNNEI. Unmatched junction bases numbered 0, after V lost 4 bases and J lost 2 bases. This CDR3 contains 13 residues. CDR3 sequence: CASSGTGAYEQYF. The CDR3 region has the DNA TGTGCCAGCAGTGGGACAGGGGCCTACGAGCAGTACTTC.

This sequence joins TRBV7-8 and TRBJ1-5; 9 nucleotides agree with TRBD1. Germline lookup yields CDR1 SGHVS and CDR2 FQNEAQ. Trimming took 8 bases from V and 1 from J; bases not matched to a gene: 6. The CDR3 is made up of 15 amino acids. The CDR3 sequence: CASGKTGGSNQPQHF. CDR3 DNA: TGTGCCAGCGGTAAGACAGGGGGAAGCAATCAGCCCCAGCATTTT.

This chain connects TRBV6-5 to TRBJ1-3, with a tentative D call TRBD1 (5 bases). V was clipped by 2 bases and J by 5 bases, with 13 bases between them. The CDR3 contains 15 residues. The germline V gene has CDR1 MNHEY and CDR2 SVGAGI. In nucleotides, the CDR3 is TGTGCCAGCAGTTACAAGGCAGGGAAACGAAACACCATATATTTT. It codes for CASSYKAGKRNTIYF.